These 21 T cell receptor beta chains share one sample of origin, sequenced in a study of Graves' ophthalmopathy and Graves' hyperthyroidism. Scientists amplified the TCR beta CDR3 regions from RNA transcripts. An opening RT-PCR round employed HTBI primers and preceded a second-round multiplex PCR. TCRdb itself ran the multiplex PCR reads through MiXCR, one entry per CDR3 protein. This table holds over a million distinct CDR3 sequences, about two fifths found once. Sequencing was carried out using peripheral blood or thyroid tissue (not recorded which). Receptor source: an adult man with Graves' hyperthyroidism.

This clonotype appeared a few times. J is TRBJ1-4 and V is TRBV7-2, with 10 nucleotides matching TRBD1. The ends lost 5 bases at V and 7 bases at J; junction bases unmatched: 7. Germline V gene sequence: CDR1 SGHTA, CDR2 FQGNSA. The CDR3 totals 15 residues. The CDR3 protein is CASSPAGTGVEKLFF. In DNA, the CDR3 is TGTGCCAGCAGCCCCGCCGGGACAGGGGTTGAAAAACTGTTTTTT. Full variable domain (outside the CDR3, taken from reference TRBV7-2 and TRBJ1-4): GAGVSQSPSNKVTEKGKDVELRCDPISGHTALYWYRQSLGQGLEFLIYFQGNSAPDKSGLPSDRFSAERTGGSVSTLTIQRTQQEDSAVYLCASSPAGTGVEKLFFGSGTQLSVL.

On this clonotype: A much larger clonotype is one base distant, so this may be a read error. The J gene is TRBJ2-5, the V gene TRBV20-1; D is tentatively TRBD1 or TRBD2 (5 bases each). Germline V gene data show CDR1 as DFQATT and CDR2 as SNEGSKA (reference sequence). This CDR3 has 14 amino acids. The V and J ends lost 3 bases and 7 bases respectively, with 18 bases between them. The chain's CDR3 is CSASQSQGRVTQYF. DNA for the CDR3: TGCAGTGCTAGCCAAAGTCAGGGACGGGTGACCCAGTACTTC.

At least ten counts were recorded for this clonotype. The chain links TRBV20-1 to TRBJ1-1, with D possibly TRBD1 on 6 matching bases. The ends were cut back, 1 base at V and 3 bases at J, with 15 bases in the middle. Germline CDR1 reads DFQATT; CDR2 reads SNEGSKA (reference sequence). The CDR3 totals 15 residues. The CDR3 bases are TGCAGTGCTAGAGGAAGGGGGGCAATGTACACTGAAGCTTTCTTT. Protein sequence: CSARGRGAMYTEAFF.

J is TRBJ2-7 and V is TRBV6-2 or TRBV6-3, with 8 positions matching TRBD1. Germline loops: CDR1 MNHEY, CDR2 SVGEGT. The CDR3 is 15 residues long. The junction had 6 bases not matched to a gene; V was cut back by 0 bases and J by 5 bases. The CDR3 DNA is TGTGCCAGCAGTTACTCGTTCGGACAGGGTCACGAGCAGTACTTC. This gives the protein CASSYSFGQGHEQYF.

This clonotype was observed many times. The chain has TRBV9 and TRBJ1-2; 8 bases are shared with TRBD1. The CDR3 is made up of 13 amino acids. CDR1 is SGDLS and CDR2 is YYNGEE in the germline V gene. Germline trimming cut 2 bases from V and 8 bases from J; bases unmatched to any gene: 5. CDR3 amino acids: CASSVGQDIGYTF. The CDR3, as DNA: TGTGCCAGCAGCGTGGGACAGGATATCGGCTACACCTTC.

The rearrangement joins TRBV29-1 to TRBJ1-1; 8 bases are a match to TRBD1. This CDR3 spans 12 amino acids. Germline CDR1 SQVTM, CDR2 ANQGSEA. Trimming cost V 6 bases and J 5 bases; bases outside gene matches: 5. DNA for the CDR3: TGCAGCGTAGACAGGGGAGGTACTGAAGCTTTCTTT. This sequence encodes CSVDRGGTEAFF.

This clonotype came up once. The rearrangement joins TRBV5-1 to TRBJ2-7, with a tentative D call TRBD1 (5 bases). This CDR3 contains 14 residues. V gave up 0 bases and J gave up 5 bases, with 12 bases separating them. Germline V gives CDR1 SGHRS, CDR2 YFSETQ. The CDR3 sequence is CASSLEGRADEQYF. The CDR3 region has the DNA TGCGCCAGCAGCTTGGAGGGCAGGGCTGACGAGCAGTACTTC.

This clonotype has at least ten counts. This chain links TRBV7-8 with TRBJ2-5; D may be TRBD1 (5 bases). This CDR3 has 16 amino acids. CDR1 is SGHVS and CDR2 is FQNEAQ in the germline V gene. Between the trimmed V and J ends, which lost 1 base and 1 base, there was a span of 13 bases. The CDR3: CASSLVASRAQETQYF. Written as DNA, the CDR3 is TGTGCCAGCAGCTTAGTTGCTTCCAGGGCCCAAGAGACCCAGTACTTC.

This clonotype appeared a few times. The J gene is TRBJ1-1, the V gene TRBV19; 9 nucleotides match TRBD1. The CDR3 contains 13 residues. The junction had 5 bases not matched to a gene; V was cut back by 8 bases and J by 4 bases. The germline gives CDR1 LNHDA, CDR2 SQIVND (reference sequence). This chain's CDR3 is CASGGQGLTEAFF. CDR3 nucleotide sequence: TGTGCCAGTGGCGGACAGGGGCTCACTGAAGCTTTCTTT.

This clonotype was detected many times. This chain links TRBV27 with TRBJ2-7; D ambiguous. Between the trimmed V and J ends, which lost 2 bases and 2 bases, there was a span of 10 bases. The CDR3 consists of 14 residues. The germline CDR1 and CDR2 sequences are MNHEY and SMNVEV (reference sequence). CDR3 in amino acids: CASSLGHGPYEQYF. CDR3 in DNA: TGTGCCAGCAGTTTAGGGCACGGACCCTACGAGCAGTACTTC.

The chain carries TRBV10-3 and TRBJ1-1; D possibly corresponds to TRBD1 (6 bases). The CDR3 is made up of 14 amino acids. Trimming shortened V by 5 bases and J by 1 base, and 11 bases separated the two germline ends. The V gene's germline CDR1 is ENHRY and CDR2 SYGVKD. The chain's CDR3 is CAISKGQRNTEAFF. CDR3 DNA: TGTGCCATCAGTAAAGGACAGAGGAACACTGAAGCTTTCTTT.

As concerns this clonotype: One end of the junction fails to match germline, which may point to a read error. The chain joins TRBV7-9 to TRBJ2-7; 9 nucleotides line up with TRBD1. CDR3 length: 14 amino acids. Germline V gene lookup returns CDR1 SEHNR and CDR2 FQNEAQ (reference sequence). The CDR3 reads CASSLGRTGDEQYF. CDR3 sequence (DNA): TGCGCCAGCAGCTTGGGTCGGACAGGGGACGAGCAGTACTTC.

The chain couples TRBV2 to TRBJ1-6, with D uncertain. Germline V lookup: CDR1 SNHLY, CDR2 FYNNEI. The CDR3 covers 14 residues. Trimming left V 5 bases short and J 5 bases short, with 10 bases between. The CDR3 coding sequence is TGTGCCAGCAGTTGGAGCTCTGATAATTCACCCCTCCACTTT. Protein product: CASSWSSDNSPLHF.

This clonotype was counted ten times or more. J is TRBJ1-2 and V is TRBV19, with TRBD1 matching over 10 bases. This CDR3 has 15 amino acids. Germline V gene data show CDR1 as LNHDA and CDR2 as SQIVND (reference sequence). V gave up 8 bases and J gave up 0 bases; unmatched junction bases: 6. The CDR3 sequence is CASFRDRGSNYGYTF. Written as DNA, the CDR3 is TGTGCCAGTTTTCGGGACAGGGGTTCTAACTATGGCTACACCTTC.

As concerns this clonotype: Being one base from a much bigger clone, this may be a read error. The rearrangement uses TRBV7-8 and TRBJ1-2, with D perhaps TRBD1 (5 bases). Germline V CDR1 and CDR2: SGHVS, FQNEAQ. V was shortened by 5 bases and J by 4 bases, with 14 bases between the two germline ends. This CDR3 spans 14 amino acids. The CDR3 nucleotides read TGTGCCAGCAGCCCGGACACTCTCAGCTATGGCTACACCTTC. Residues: CASSPDTLSYGYTF.

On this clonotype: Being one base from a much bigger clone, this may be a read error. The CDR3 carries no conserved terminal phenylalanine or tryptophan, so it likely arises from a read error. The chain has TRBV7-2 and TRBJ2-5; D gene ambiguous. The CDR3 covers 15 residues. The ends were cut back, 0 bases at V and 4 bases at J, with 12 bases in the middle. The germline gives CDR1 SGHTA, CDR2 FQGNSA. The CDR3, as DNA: TGTGCCAGCAGCTTAGCTCTCACTGAAGTAGAGACCCAGTACTTG. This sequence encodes CASSLALTEVETQYL.

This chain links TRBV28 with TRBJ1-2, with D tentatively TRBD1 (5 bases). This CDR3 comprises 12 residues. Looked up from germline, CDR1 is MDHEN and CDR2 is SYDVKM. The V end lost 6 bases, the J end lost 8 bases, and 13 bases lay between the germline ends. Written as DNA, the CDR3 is TGTGCCAGCAGCCCTGGGGGGATGGGCTACACCTTC. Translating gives CASSPGGMGYTF.

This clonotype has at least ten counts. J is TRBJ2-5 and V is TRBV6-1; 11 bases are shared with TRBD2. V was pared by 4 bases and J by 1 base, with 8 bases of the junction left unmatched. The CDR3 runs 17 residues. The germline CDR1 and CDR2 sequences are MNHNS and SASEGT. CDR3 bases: TGTGCCAGCAGTGGCCGAACTAGCGGGGGAACCCAAGAGACCCAGTACTTC. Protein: CASSGRTSGGTQETQYF.

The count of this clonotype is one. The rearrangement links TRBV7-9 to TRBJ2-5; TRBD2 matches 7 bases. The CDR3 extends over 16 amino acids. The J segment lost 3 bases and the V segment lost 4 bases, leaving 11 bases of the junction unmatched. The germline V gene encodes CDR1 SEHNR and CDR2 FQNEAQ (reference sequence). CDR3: CASSSPHGGLKETQYF. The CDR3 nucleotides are TGTGCCAGCAGCTCGCCCCATGGGGGACTAAAAGAGACCCAGTACTTC.

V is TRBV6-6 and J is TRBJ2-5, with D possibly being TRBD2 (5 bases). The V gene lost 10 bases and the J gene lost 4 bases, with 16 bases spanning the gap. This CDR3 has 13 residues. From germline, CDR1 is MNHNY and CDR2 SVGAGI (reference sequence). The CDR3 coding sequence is TGTGCCACGCGACATACTAGTACAGAGACCCAGTACTTC. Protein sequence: CATRHTSTETQYF.

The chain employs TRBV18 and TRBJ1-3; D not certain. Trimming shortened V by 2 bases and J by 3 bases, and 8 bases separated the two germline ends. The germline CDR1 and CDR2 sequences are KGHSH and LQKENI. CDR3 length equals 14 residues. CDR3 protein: CASSPVSNGNTIYF. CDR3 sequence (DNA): TGTGCCAGCTCACCAGTCAGCAATGGAAACACCATATATTTT.